This T cell receptor beta chain was sequenced during a study of T cell clones after liver transplantation. General study points: Low donor cell numbers restricted donor-reactive repertoire measurement in a couple of subjects.

The CDR3 spans 15 residues. The germline V gene encodes CDR1 KGHSH and CDR2 LQKENI. J gave up 5 bases and V 4 bases, and 6 bases lay outside the gene matches. With regard to this clone: What it binds is not known.

Measured with immunoSEQ multiplex PCR; TCRdb has only the in-frame clones, and not every one. The table records tens of thousands of clones, around four fifths of them present only once. This chain joins TRBV18 and TRBJ2-3; TRBD2 matches at 10 bases. The material sequenced was CD4+ T cells from blood, taken at the 22-month timepoint. The TCR comes from a human patient who received a liver transplant. The graft donor may account for some of the T cells. Here the CDR3 DNA reads TGTGCCAGCTCACTAGCGGGAGGAGGAAAAGATACGCAGTATTTT. Encoded protein: CASSLAGGGKDTQYF.